These 19 T cell receptor beta chains came from one sample sequenced in a study of T cell responses to AZD1222 COVID-19 vaccine. Assay used: immunoSEQ multiplex PCR; TCRdb lists only in-frame clones, some missing. The top ten clones hold about 1.5% of a sample with 150,000 to 200,000 clones, 92% of them seen once. The sample was peripheral blood, taken 28 days after the second AZD1222 dose. These receptors came from an adult who received the AZD1222 COVID-19 vaccine.

This clone showed up just a few times. The chain carries TRBV6-2 or TRBV6-3 and TRBJ2-7, with 8 bases matching TRBD2. With V trimmed by 6 bases and J by 6 bases, 10 bases remained unmatched. The germline gives CDR1 MNHEY, CDR2 SVGEGT. CDR3 size: 14 residues. The CDR3 protein is CASSLVREASEQYF. The CDR3 nucleotides are TGTGCCAGCAGCCTCGTGCGGGAGGCCTCCGAGCAGTACTTC.

The genes are TRBV12-3 or TRBV12-4 and TRBJ1-2, with D hard to call. V gave up 6 bases and J gave up 1 base, with 6 bases separating them. The CDR3 totals 12 residues. The CDR3 DNA is TGTGCCAGCAGGACACTTAACTATGGCTACACCTTC. It encodes CASRTLNYGYTF.

The V gene is TRBV7-9, the J gene TRBJ2-5, with no clear D. Trimming stripped 1 base from V and 1 base from J, with 7 bases between. The CDR3 is made up of 14 amino acids. CDR1 is SEHNR and CDR2 is FQNEAQ in the germline V gene (reference sequence). CDR3 nucleotides: TGTGCCAGCAGCTTAGGAGTGGTCCAAGAGACCCAGTACTTC. This translates into CASSLGVVQETQYF.

The chain recombines TRBV5-6 with TRBJ1-2, with 9 positions matching TRBD1. The CDR3 totals 15 residues. Germline lookup yields CDR1 SGHDT and CDR2 YYEEEE. V lost 2 bases to trimming and J lost 1 base; unmatched junction nucleotides: 3. Here the CDR3 DNA reads TGTGCCAGCAGCTTAGGGACAGGGTTTAACTATGGCTACACCTTC. Amino acids: CASSLGTGFNYGYTF. Complete variable domain (other parts from reference TRBV5-6 and TRBJ1-2): DAGVTQSPTHLIKTRGQQVTLRCSPKSGHDTVSWYQQALGQGPQFIFQYYEEEERQRGNFPDRFSGHQFPNYSSELNVNALLLGDSALYLCASSLGTGFNYGYTFGSGTRLTVV.

This chain connects TRBV10-3 to TRBJ2-7; D may correspond to TRBD1 or TRBD2 (6 bases each). Trimming removed 0 bases at V and 4 bases at J, with 16 bases between. Germline loops: CDR1 ENHRY, CDR2 SYGVKD. The CDR3 has 16 amino acids. The CDR3 DNA follows: TGTGCCATCAGTGAGTCCCGGGACGGAGGGGGGTACGAGCAGTACTTC. It translates to CAISESRDGGGYEQYF.

The chain joins TRBV7-8 to TRBJ1-2, with 7 positions matching TRBD1. This CDR3 is built from 15 residues. Germline CDR1 reads SGHVS; CDR2 reads FQNEAQ. The V and J ends lost 5 bases and 0 bases, in that order; junction bases with no gene match: 6. Here the CDR3 DNA reads TGTGCCAGCAGCACAGGGGACCACGCTAACTATGGCTACACCTTC. Its translation is CASSTGDHANYGYTF.

The chain employs TRBV28 and TRBJ2-3; D ambiguous. With 6 bases removed from V and 0 bases from J, the gap between germline ends came to 13 bases. Germline lookup yields CDR1 MDHEN and CDR2 SYDVKM. The CDR3 extends over 15 amino acids. DNA of the CDR3: TGTGCCAGCAGCCCATTCATTCCGAGCACAGATACGCAGTATTTT. Amino acid sequence: CASSPFIPSTDTQYF.

The V and J genes are TRBV5-4 and TRBJ1-2; possible D gene TRBD1, 5 bases. The germline V gene encodes CDR1 SGHNT and CDR2 YYREEE (reference sequence). This CDR3 is 14 amino acids long. Trimming took 4 bases from V and 2 from J, leaving 12 bases between them. The CDR3 protein is CASSQGRENYGYTF. CDR3 sequence (DNA): TGTGCCAGCAGCCAGGGACGGGAAAACTATGGCTACACCTTC.

The chain is built from TRBV6-2 or TRBV6-3 and TRBJ1-5; tentative D call: TRBD1 (6 bases). Trimming shortened V by 2 bases and J by 4 bases, and 12 bases separated the two germline ends. CDR3 size: 15 residues. Germline CDR1 MNHEY, CDR2 SVGEGT. CDR3 nucleotide sequence: TGTGCCAGCAGTTACGTGGGGGCAGAGAATCAGCCCCAGCATTTT. Translated, it gives CASSYVGAENQPQHF.

CDR3 protein: CASSLVALQPQHF. DNA for the CDR3: TGTGCCAGCAGTTTAGTGGCGTTACAGCCCCAGCATTTT. The rearrangement links TRBV27 to TRBJ1-5; D gene ambiguous. The CDR3 runs to 13 residues. V dropped 2 bases and J dropped 7 bases, with 9 bases sitting between them. The germline V gene has CDR1 MNHEY and CDR2 SMNVEV (reference sequence).

This clone was seen a single time. This chain uses TRBV5-1 with TRBJ1-2; D remains ambiguous. Germline V gene sequence: CDR1 SGHRS, CDR2 YFSETQ. This CDR3 region has 15 residues. V was clipped by 4 bases and J by 8 bases, with 21 bases between them. The CDR3 loop reads CASSELFVLSGGYTF. CDR3 nucleotides: TGCGCCAGCAGCGAACTATTCGTTCTTTCGGGGGGCTACACCTTC.

The chain recombines TRBV11-2 with TRBJ1-2; D gene unclear. This CDR3 region has 15 residues. Germline assignment: CDR1 SGHAT and CDR2 FQNNGV. With 4 bases removed from V and 4 bases from J, the gap between germline ends came to 16 bases. The CDR3 here is CASSSGRPSPYGYTF. In DNA form, the CDR3 reads TGTGCCAGCAGCTCAGGTAGACCCTCACCCTATGGCTACACCTTC.

CDR3 in amino acids: CASTQKGPEYEQYF. The CDR3 coding sequence is TGTGCCAGCACCCAAAAGGGGCCAGAGTACGAGCAGTACTTC. This rearrangement joins TRBV21-1 to TRBJ2-7; the DNA was not used to check the table's D call, TRBD1. TRBV21-1 is listed as a pseudogene. The CDR3 loop spans 14 amino acids.

The chain employs TRBV19 and TRBJ1-1, with TRBD1 as a possible D gene (6 bases). This CDR3 comprises 13 residues. Trimming left V 3 bases short and J 6 bases short, with 11 bases between. CDR1 LNHDA and CDR2 SQIVND come from the germline V gene (reference sequence). The CDR3 reads CASSIQGPPEAFF. The CDR3 bases are TGTGCCAGTAGTATTCAGGGGCCCCCTGAAGCTTTCTTT.

The chain couples TRBV18 to TRBJ1-1; D is unclear. Trimming pared 6 bases from V and 2 bases from J, leaving 4 bases between. Germline V gene lookup returns CDR1 KGHSH and CDR2 LQKENI. The CDR3 sequence is 11 residues long. The CDR3: CASSENTEAFF. The CDR3 nucleotides read TGTGCCAGCTCCGAAAACACTGAAGCTTTCTTT.

V and J are TRBV6-5 and TRBJ1-4; D is ambiguous. V lost 0 bases, J lost 5 bases, and 10 bases lay in between. The CDR3 runs to 15 residues. Germline CDR1 and CDR2: MNHEY and SVGAGI. The CDR3 reads CASSYSAPLNEKLFF. CDR3 DNA sequence: TGTGCCAGCAGTTACTCTGCCCCCTTAAATGAAAAACTGTTTTTT.

The chain couples TRBV19 to TRBJ1-5; D is possibly TRBD1 (5 bases). The CDR3 extends over 16 amino acids. V was shortened by 6 bases and J by 3 bases, with 18 bases between the two germline ends. Per the germline V gene, CDR1 is LNHDA and CDR2 is SQIVND (reference sequence). CDR3 in DNA: TGTGCCAGTAGATTTGGAGGAGAGGGGTACAATCAGCCCCAGCATTTT. It codes for CASRFGGEGYNQPQHF.

The chain employs TRBV30 and TRBJ1-2; possibly TRBD1 for D (5 bases). Per the germline V gene, CDR1 is GTSNPN and CDR2 is SVGIG (reference sequence). This CDR3 comprises 14 residues. V was cut by 1 base and J by 0 bases, with 9 bases left in between. The CDR3 coding sequence is TGTGCCTGGAGTGACGGGACTTCTAACTATGGCTACACCTTC. It codes for CAWSDGTSNYGYTF.

J is TRBJ1-1 and V is TRBV19; TRBD1 matches at 8 bases. The J segment lost 4 bases and the V segment lost 6 bases, leaving 7 bases of the junction unmatched. CDR1 is LNHDA and CDR2 is SQIVND in the germline V gene (reference sequence). This CDR3 has 14 residues. The CDR3 is CASSQKTGGTEAFF. The CDR3 nucleotides are TGTGCCAGTAGCCAAAAAACAGGGGGCACTGAAGCTTTCTTT.